The T cell receptor beta chain described here comes from a study of shared clonotypes between healthy human individuals. Study-level findings and limits: In contrast to clonotypes shared by all four donors, non-shared clonotypes had lower generation probabilities.

Notes on this clone: Its target is not known.

The CDR3 spans 14 residues. V was shortened by 0 bases and J by 5 bases, with 11 bases between the two germline ends. Germline lookup yields CDR1 SGDLS and CDR2 YYNGEE. Each subset's genomic DNA was split evenly across several immunoSEQ plates. Source study methods: Filtering differed because ImmunoSEQ produced junction-only sequences that carried no quality scores. Produced via immunoSEQ multiplex PCR; TCRdb's table is partial and in-frame only. That table gives V, J and clone size, and the DNA gave D and trimming. The sample consists of roughly 2.1 million clones, 85% to 95% of them appearing once. CD45RO-negative, CCR7-selected cells formed the naive CD8 fraction, which excluded terminally differentiated effector memory CD45RA+ cells.

The sample consisted of naive CD8+ T cells from PBMCs. The chain uses TRBV9 and TRBJ2-5, with no clear D. The receptor comes from a man aged 18 to 30 in good health. Some clones in this sample may be carry-over from other donors' samples. This CDR3 reads CASSVEWLAETQYF. CDR3 coding DNA: TGTGCCAGCAGCGTAGAATGGTTGGCGGAGACCCAGTACTTC.